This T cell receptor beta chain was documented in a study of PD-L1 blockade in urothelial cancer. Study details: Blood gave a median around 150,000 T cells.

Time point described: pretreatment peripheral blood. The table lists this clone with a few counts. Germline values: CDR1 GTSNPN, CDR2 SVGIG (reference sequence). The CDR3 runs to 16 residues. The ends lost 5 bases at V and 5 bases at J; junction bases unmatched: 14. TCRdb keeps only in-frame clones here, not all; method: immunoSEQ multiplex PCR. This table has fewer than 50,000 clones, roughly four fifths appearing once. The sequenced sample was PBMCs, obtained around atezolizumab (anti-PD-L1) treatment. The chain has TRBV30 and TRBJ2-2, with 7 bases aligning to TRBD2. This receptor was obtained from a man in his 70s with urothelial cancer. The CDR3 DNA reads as TGTGCCTGGGCTACCCCTCGGGGGGTACGGACCGGGGAGCTGTTTTTT. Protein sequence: CAWATPRGVRTGELFF.